The 11 T cell receptor beta chains listed next were all sequenced from one sample in a study of identical twins. TCRdb re-called the 5' RACE reads through MiXCR, storing one row per CDR3 protein. The sample has 400,000 to 600,000 distinct CDR3 sequences; under 25% are singletons. Another study also made use of these data, one on yellow fever vaccine responses in identical twins.

Material: CD4+ T cells sorted from blood. These receptors originate from a woman under 30 in good health.

This clonotype was counted at least ten times. The chain uses TRBV29-1 and TRBJ2-3, with D uncertain. V was pared by 6 bases and J by 7 bases, with 14 bases between. The CDR3 length is 12 residues. Looked up from germline, CDR1 is SQVTM and CDR2 is ANQGSEA. CDR3 nucleotides: TGCAGCGTGGAACACAGTGGAAATACGCAGTATTTT. Encoded protein: CSVEHSGNTQYF.

The gene calls are TRBV6-5 and TRBJ2-1; 10 nucleotides agree with TRBD2. The CDR3 extends over 17 amino acids. The V gene end was trimmed by 2 bases and the J gene end by 5 bases; junction bases not matched to a gene: 9. Germline V gene lookup returns CDR1 MNHEY and CDR2 SVGAGI. CDR3 nucleotide sequence: TGTGCCAGCAGTTACCGGTGGCTAGCGGGAGCCCACAATGAGCAGTTCTTC. Translated: CASSYRWLAGAHNEQFF.

This clonotype turned up a few times. This chain uses TRBV14 with TRBJ2-7; D is unclear. Germline V lookup: CDR1 SGHDN, CDR2 FVKESK. Between the trimmed V and J ends, which lost 6 bases and 6 bases, there was a span of 6 bases. The CDR3 is made up of 10 amino acids. The CDR3 spells CASSPSEQYV. The CDR3 DNA sequence: TGTGCCAGCAGTCCATCCGAGCAGTACGTC.

Here the CDR3 DNA reads TGTGCCAGCAGTAGGACAGGGAATACTGGAAACACCATATATTTT. It encodes CASSRTGNTGNTIYF. This sequence joins TRBV6-1 and TRBJ1-3; the match to TRBD1 covers 8 bases. Germline values: CDR1 MNHNS, CDR2 SASEGT. The CDR3 has 15 residues. Trimming removed 5 bases from V and 2 bases from J; junction bases left unmatched: 5.

This rearrangement joins TRBV10-2 to TRBJ2-7, with 10 nucleotides matching TRBD2. This CDR3 spans 13 amino acids. The V and J ends lost 5 bases and 7 bases, in that order; junction bases with no gene match: 5. Looked up from germline, CDR1 is WSHSY and CDR2 is SAAADI. The CDR3: CASSPGLALEQYV. CDR3 bases: TGCGCCAGCAGTCCGGGACTAGCGTTAGAGCAGTACGTC.

The chain employs TRBV6-5 and TRBJ1-4; 10 bases map to TRBD1. Germline V gene lookup returns CDR1 MNHEY and CDR2 SVGAGI. CDR3 length: 16 amino acids. The V and J ends lost 6 bases and 8 bases, in that order; junction bases with no gene match: 12. The CDR3 nucleotides are TGTGCCAGCAGCGACTCTGGGGACAGGGGTTTGGAAAAACTGTTTTTT. This sequence encodes CASSDSGDRGLEKLFF.

This clonotype turned up a few times. This chain connects TRBV4-1 to TRBJ2-7; D assignment may be TRBD1 or TRBD2 (5 bases each). The CDR3 covers 15 residues. Germline V gene sequence: CDR1 MGHRA, CDR2 YSYEKL. Trimming stripped 6 bases from V and 3 bases from J, with 18 bases between. In DNA, the CDR3 is TGCGCCAGCAGGGGGGTCGGGATAGGGGACTACGAGCAGTACTTC. Amino acids: CASRGVGIGDYEQYF.

V usage is TRBV11-2 and J usage is TRBJ2-3; 11 positions agree with TRBD1. Germline values: CDR1 SGHAT, CDR2 FQNNGV. Unmatched junction bases numbered 7, after V lost 4 bases and J lost 10 bases. The CDR3 length is 14 residues. The CDR3 DNA sequence: TGTGCCAGCAGCTCGGGACAGGGGGATTTTTCGCAGTATTTT. This translates into CASSSGQGDFSQYF.

The chain has TRBV19 and TRBJ2-1; unclear D gene. The V gene's germline CDR1 is LNHDA and CDR2 SQIVND (reference sequence). The CDR3 is 12 residues long. V lost 4 bases, J lost 3 bases, and 4 bases lay in between. The CDR3 DNA sequence: TGTGCCAGTAGTACATTCTACAATGAGCAGTTCTTC. This translates into CASSTFYNEQFF.

This clonotype was seen only once. The V gene is TRBV11-2, the J gene TRBJ1-1; the D is unclear. V lost 1 base and J 2 bases, leaving 11 bases between the germline ends. Germline CDR1 reads SGHAT; CDR2 reads FQNNGV. This CDR3 comprises 15 residues. The CDR3 here is CASSLGAGPNTEAFF. In DNA form, the CDR3 reads TGTGCCAGCAGCTTAGGTGCAGGACCAAACACTGAAGCTTTCTTT.

This clonotype was detected ten times or more. This sequence joins TRBV12-3 or TRBV12-4 and TRBJ2-1; tentatively, D is TRBD2 (6 bases). Trimming stripped 2 bases from V and 1 base from J, with 9 bases between. The CDR3 runs to 15 residues. Here the CDR3 reads CASSLMAGSYNEQFF. The CDR3 DNA sequence: TGTGCCAGCAGTTTAATGGCGGGGTCCTACAATGAGCAGTTCTTC.